The 23 T cell receptor beta chains given below trace back to one sample, sequenced in a study of T cell changes during pregnancy in multiple sclerosis. Sequencing was performed with immunoSEQ multiplex PCR; in TCRdb, only in-frame clones are kept and a portion is missing. The data contain about 49,000 clones, around 89% of them singletons. The material was peripheral blood, obtained after pregnancy. Every receptor here comes from a female donor in good health, enrolled as a control in a pregnancy study.

The genes are TRBV7-3 and TRBJ1-1; D gene ambiguous. Per germline, CDR1 SGHTA and CDR2 FQGTGA. The CDR3 contains 14 residues. V gave up 0 bases and J gave up 0 bases, with 5 bases separating them. The CDR3: CASSLTGMNTEAFF. Here the CDR3 DNA reads TGTGCCAGCAGCTTAACCGGGATGAACACTGAAGCTTTCTTT.

CDR3 in amino acids: CASSLRRTSGHTDTQYF. Written as DNA, the CDR3 is TGCGCCAGCAGCTTGAGGAGGACTAGCGGCCACACAGATACGCAGTATTTT. The rearrangement uses TRBV5-1 and TRBJ2-3; TRBD2 aligns across 10 bases. CDR1 and CDR2 (germline): SGHRS, YFSETQ. The length of the CDR3 is 17 residues. The trim removed 1 base at V and 2 bases at J, leaving 7 bases unmatched. Using reference TRBV5-1 and TRBJ2-3 for the parts outside the CDR3, the full variable domain is KAGVTQTPRYLIKTRGQQVTLSCSPISGHRSVSWYQQTPGQGLQFLFEYFSETQRNKGNFPGRFSGRQFSNSRSEMNVSTLELGDSALYLCASSLRRTSGHTDTQYFGPGTRLTVL.

The chain joins TRBV6-1 to TRBJ1-2; the D is unclear. Trimming took off 3 bases at V and 7 bases at J, with 6 bases between the two ends. CDR3 length: 11 amino acids. Germline values: CDR1 MNHNS, CDR2 SASEGT. The CDR3 coding sequence is TGTGCCAGCAGTGAGTGGGCTGGCTACACCTTC. This sequence encodes CASSEWAGYTF.

The CDR3 sequence: CASSPGTGLSNQPQHF. CDR3 sequence (DNA): TGCGCCAGCAGCCCCGGGACAGGGTTAAGCAATCAGCCCCAGCATTTT. The rearrangement links TRBV4-1 to TRBJ1-5, with 9 positions matching TRBD1. The CDR3 covers 16 residues. From germline, CDR1 is MGHRA and CDR2 YSYEKL. The V and J ends lost 4 bases and 1 base, in that order; junction bases with no gene match: 5.

CDR3 in amino acids: CAWSEGQGWDYTF. The CDR3 DNA reads as TGTGCCTGGAGCGAGGGACAGGGATGGGACTACACCTTC. The chain joins TRBV30 to TRBJ1-2; 9 positions match TRBD1. This CDR3 has 13 residues. Germline-derived CDR1 and CDR2 are GTSNPN and SVGIG (reference sequence). Trimming took 3 bases from V and 10 from J; bases not matched to a gene: 9.

This chain connects TRBV7-9 to TRBJ2-7, with 9 bases identical to TRBD1. The germline V gene encodes CDR1 SEHNR and CDR2 FQNEAQ (reference sequence). The CDR3 consists of 14 residues. The trim removed 5 bases at V and 5 bases at J, leaving 7 bases unmatched. CDR3 protein: CASSPTGGIDEQYF. The CDR3 coding sequence is TGTGCCAGCAGCCCGACAGGGGGAATTGACGAGCAGTACTTC.

The V and J genes are TRBV6-5 and TRBJ2-1; the match to TRBD1 covers 9 bases. The CDR3 has 15 residues. Germline trimming cut 6 bases from V and 3 bases from J; bases unmatched to any gene: 6. Germline CDR1 and CDR2: MNHEY and SVGAGI. The CDR3 bases are TGTGCCAGCAGGACCGGGACAGGGATCTACAATGAGCAGTTCTTC. Translated: CASRTGTGIYNEQFF.

V usage is TRBV29-1 and J usage is TRBJ2-3; D not resolved. Trimming left V 1 base short and J 6 bases short, with 8 bases between. CDR1 is SQVTM and CDR2 is ANQGSEA in the germline V gene. The CDR3 is 12 residues long. The CDR3 DNA reads TGCAGCGTTGAAGGCCCTGCGGATACGCAGTATTTT. Encoded protein: CSVEGPADTQYF.

This clone has just one count. V is TRBV7-6 and J is TRBJ2-2; 8 bases map to TRBD2. J was trimmed by 4 bases and V by 2 bases; bases with no gene match: 9. The CDR3 is 17 amino acids. Germline V gene sequence: CDR1 SGHVS, CDR2 FNYEAQ. CDR3: CASSLSRGLAGTGELFF. The CDR3 bases are TGTGCCAGCAGCTTAAGCCGTGGACTAGCAGGCACCGGGGAGCTGTTTTTT. The complete variable domain, with remaining parts taken from reference TRBV7-6 and TRBJ2-2, reads GAGVSQSPRYKVTKRGQDVALRCDPISGHVSLYWYRQALGQGPEFLTYFNYEAQQDKSGLPNDRFSAERPEGSISTLTIQRTEQRDSAMYRCASSLSRGLAGTGELFFGEGSRLTVL.

CDR3 sequence: CSVVTGSYNEQFF. The CDR3 DNA sequence: TGCAGCGTGGTAACAGGATCCTACAATGAGCAGTTCTTC. The chain has TRBV29-1 and TRBJ2-1, with a tentative D call TRBD1 (5 bases). Trimming removed 6 bases from V and 1 base from J, with 10 bases in between. Germline CDR1 is SQVTM and CDR2 is ANQGSEA. The CDR3 is made up of 13 amino acids.

V is TRBV11-2 and J is TRBJ2-5; TRBD2 matches 8 bases. Germline assignment: CDR1 SGHAT and CDR2 FQNNGV. J was trimmed by 5 bases and V by 2 bases; bases with no gene match: 13. This CDR3 has 17 residues. Here the CDR3 reads CASSLRGVRSGEETQYF. As DNA, the CDR3 is TGTGCCAGCAGCTTACGGGGGGTGCGTAGCGGGGAGGAGACCCAGTACTTC.

The CDR3 here is CASSPPGQSSGNTIYF. CDR3 bases: TGTGCCAGCTCACCACCGGGACAGAGCTCTGGAAACACCATATATTTT. The chain couples TRBV18 to TRBJ1-3; 7 bases fit TRBD1. The CDR3 covers 16 residues. V was pared by 0 bases and J by 0 bases, with 2 bases of the junction left unmatched. CDR1 is KGHSH, CDR2 LQKENI, per germline.

This clone was detected only once. The chain is built from TRBV10-3 and TRBJ2-7; 8 bases are a match to TRBD1. This CDR3 region has 15 residues. Germline V gene sequence: CDR1 ENHRY, CDR2 SYGVKD. J was trimmed by 2 bases and V by 4 bases; bases with no gene match: 7. CDR3: CAISGNPTGAYEQYF. The DNA for the CDR3 is TGTGCCATCAGTGGAAATCCGACAGGGGCCTACGAGCAGTACTTC.

The genes are TRBV5-1 and TRBJ1-1, with D possibly being TRBD1 (5 bases). The length of the CDR3 is 13 residues. CDR1 and CDR2 (germline): SGHRS, YFSETQ. V dropped 2 bases and J dropped 4 bases, with 9 bases sitting between them. CDR3 nucleotide sequence: TGCGCCAGCAGCTTACTCGGGGGCACTGAAGCTTTCTTT. Its protein product is CASSLLGGTEAFF. Full variable domain (outside the CDR3, taken from reference TRBV5-1 and TRBJ1-1): KAGVTQTPRYLIKTRGQQVTLSCSPISGHRSVSWYQQTPGQGLQFLFEYFSETQRNKGNFPGRFSGRQFSNSRSEMNVSTLELGDSALYLCASSLLGGTEAFFGQGTRLTVV.

DNA of the CDR3: TGCGCCAGCAGCTGGAGGCGTCCCTGGGACACCGGGGAGCTGTTTTTT. Protein product: CASSWRRPWDTGELFF. The chain couples TRBV5-1 to TRBJ2-2; TRBD2 might be the D (5 bases). From germline, CDR1 is SGHRS and CDR2 YFSETQ. Deletions cut 3 bases from V and 3 bases from J, with 15 bases between. This CDR3 contains 16 residues.

The gene calls are TRBV7-3 and TRBJ1-2; D uncertain. Germline assignment: CDR1 SGHTA and CDR2 FQGTGA. This CDR3 region has 13 residues. V dropped 4 bases and J dropped 8 bases, with 14 bases sitting between them. CDR3 protein: CASSSSLGGGYTF. CDR3 nucleotide sequence: TGTGCCAGCAGCTCTTCTTTAGGCGGCGGCTACACCTTC.

This clone came up a few times. The chain combines TRBV6-4 with TRBJ2-2, with TRBD1 matching 9 bases. Trimming cost V 2 bases and J 2 bases; bases outside gene matches: 6. CDR3 length equals 17 residues. CDR1 and CDR2 from the germline V gene are MRHNA and SNTAGT. The CDR3 reads CASSDDRDRVNTGELFF. As DNA, the CDR3 is TGTGCCAGCAGTGACGACCGGGACAGGGTCAACACCGGGGAGCTGTTTTTT.

The rearrangement links TRBV5-6 to TRBJ1-1; 8 nucleotides match TRBD1. Germline V gene sequence: CDR1 SGHDT, CDR2 YYEEEE. With V trimmed by 1 base and J by 3 bases, 11 bases remained unmatched. CDR3 length: 17 amino acids. CDR3 sequence: CASSLTHPTGVDTEAFF. CDR3 bases: TGTGCCAGCAGCTTGACTCACCCGACAGGGGTGGACACTGAAGCTTTCTTT.

The V call is TRBV10-3, the J call TRBJ1-5; D is possibly TRBD1 (6 bases). The CDR3 consists of 15 residues. Trimming pared 4 bases from V and 1 base from J, leaving 11 bases between. Looked up from germline, CDR1 is ENHRY and CDR2 is SYGVKD. The CDR3 region has the DNA TGTGCCATCAGTGTGGACAGCCTGAGCAATCAGCCCCAGCATTTT. It encodes CAISVDSLSNQPQHF.

This clone rates as medium-sized (0.01 to 0.1%). V usage is TRBV7-2 and J usage is TRBJ2-3, with D possibly TRBD1 on 5 matching bases. CDR1 and CDR2 from the germline V gene are SGHTA and FQGNSA. The CDR3 consists of 17 residues. V gave up 3 bases and J gave up 1 base, with 17 bases separating them. The CDR3 region has the DNA TGTGCCAGCAGCTTCCGATGGTCGGAAGGGGGCACAGATACGCAGTATTTT. Residues: CASSFRWSEGGTDTQYF.

The chain combines TRBV30 with TRBJ2-1, with 11 positions matching TRBD2. The V and J ends lost 2 bases and 6 bases, in that order; junction bases with no gene match: 9. This CDR3 is built from 16 residues. Germline CDR1 reads GTSNPN; CDR2 reads SVGIG (reference sequence). As DNA, the CDR3 is TGTGCCTGGAGTTACATACTAGCGGGAGTTGGCAATGAGCAGTTCTTC. It encodes CAWSYILAGVGNEQFF. The full variable domain, completed using reference TRBV30 and TRBJ2-1, is SQTIHQWPATLVQPVGSPLSLECTVEGTSNPNLYWYRQAAGRGLQLLFYSVGIGQISSEVPQNLSASRPQDRQFILSSKKLLLSDSGFYLCAWSYILAGVGNEQFFGPGTRLTVL.

The chain carries TRBV2 and TRBJ2-2; 7 nucleotides agree with TRBD2. Germline V lookup: CDR1 SNHLY, CDR2 FYNNEI. The CDR3 totals 14 residues. The ends lost 4 bases at V and 9 bases at J; junction bases unmatched: 8. DNA of the CDR3: TGTGCCAGCAGTGTACTAGCGTCGCAGCGGGAGCTGTTTTTT. It yields the protein CASSVLASQRELFF.

This chain joins TRBV6-5 and TRBJ1-1, with a weak D call TRBD1 (5 bases). V lost 5 bases to trimming and J lost 1 base, with 8 bases between them. This CDR3 region has 13 residues. Germline CDR1 is MNHEY and CDR2 is SVGAGI. The CDR3 DNA reads TGTGCCAGCAGTGCCGGGGGGAACACTGAAGCTTTCTTT. This sequence encodes CASSAGGNTEAFF.